Listed below are T cell receptor beta chains from one sample, sequenced in a study of OX40 agonist ivuxolimab in advanced cancers. Assay: immunoSEQ multiplex PCR; the TCRdb copy retains only in-frame clones and omits some. There are some 58,000 clones in the sample; 85% occur only once, and approximately 4% lies in the top ten. The starting material was CD4+ or CD8+ T cells sorted from blood, obtained in a trial of the OX40 agonist ivuxolimab. These TCRs come from an adult with an advanced solid tumor such as melanoma, head and neck, liver or kidney cancer. CDR3s include the opening cysteine and the closing phenylalanine or tryptophan. D genes are given only for firm matches. Clone size, where shown, is once, few, many, or a class for clones that have expanded.

>few|TRBV7-3|TRBJ1-1|-
TGTGCCAGCAGCTTAACGCCCAGAAACACTGAAGCTTTCTTT
CASSLTPRNTEAFF
>few|TRBV28|TRBJ2-7|TRBD1
TGTGCCAGCAGTTTAATTCACTCCTCCGGGACAGGGAACGAGCAGTACTTC
CASSLIHSSGTGNEQYF
>-|TRBV10-2|TRBJ1-4|-
TGCGCCAGCAGTGAGTCGGAGGCAGGGGTTGAAAAACTGTTTTTT
CASSESEAGVEKLFF
>-|TRBV28|TRBJ1-1|-
TGTGCCAGCAGTCCGGCGGTGGGCACTGAAGCTTTCTTT
CASSPAVGTEAFF
>-|TRBV5-8|TRBJ2-1|TRBD1
TGTGCCAGCAGCTTGTTCTCAGGGACAGGGGCCTACAATGAGCAGTTCTTC
CASSLFSGTGAYNEQFF
>-|TRBV9|TRBJ2-2|TRBD2
TGTGCCAGCAGCGTAGGGGGGAGACTAGCGGTCACCGGGGAGCTGTTTTTT
CASSVGGRLAVTGELFF
>once|TRBV28|TRBJ2-1|-
TGTGCCAGCAGGGGAACCATGTGGGGTGAGCAGTTCTTC
CASRGTMWGEQFF
>-|TRBV9|TRBJ2-3|-
TGTGCCAGCAGCGTAGAGGGTAGCGGCTCCTTTGATACGCAGTATTTT
CASSVEGSGSFDTQYF
>-|TRBV28|TRBJ1-2|-
TGTGCCAGCACAAATATTTGGACGGACTATGGCTACACCTTC
CASTNIWTDYGYTF
>-|TRBV19|TRBJ1-1|-
TGTGCCAGTAGTATACAGGGACGGAACACTGAAGCTTTCTTT
CASSIQGRNTEAFF
>-|TRBV27|TRBJ2-7|TRBD1
TGTGCCAGCAGTAAGGACAGGGGAACTCGCGAGCAGTACTTC
CASSKDRGTREQYF
>few|TRBV7-6|TRBJ2-7|-
TGTGCCAGCAGCTTAGGGGACGACTCCTACGAGCAGTACTTC
CASSLGDDSYEQYF
>few|TRBV6-1|TRBJ2-1|TRBD2
TGTGCCAGCAGTGATTCGGTACTAGCGGGAGCTGAGCAGTTCTTC
CASSDSVLAGAEQFF
>few|TRBV11-3|TRBJ2-7|-
TGTGCCAGCAGCTTAGGGACATTCTCCTACGAGCAGTACTTC
CASSLGTFSYEQYF
>few|TRBV6-1|TRBJ2-7|TRBD2
TGTGCCAGCCGTCTTGGGGGGAGGGACTACGAGCAGTACTTC
CASRLGGRDYEQYF
>once|TRBV6-1|TRBJ2-7|-
TGTGCCAGCAGTGGATCACGGGAGACCTACGAGCAGTACTTC
CASSGSRETYEQYF
>-|TRBV2|TRBJ2-1|-
TGTGCCAGCAGTGCGAGGACTCCTCCCGTCAATGAGCAGTTCTTC
CASSARTPPVNEQFF
>-|TRBV20-1|TRBJ1-1|-
TGCAGTGCTAAAGAGAACACTGAAGCTTTCTTT
CSAKENTEAFF
>-|TRBV28|TRBJ2-3|TRBD1
TGTGCCAGCAGTGAGGGACAGGCGTACACAGATACGCAGTATTTT
CASSEGQAYTDTQYF
>-|TRBV6-6|TRBJ1-5|-
TGTGCCAGCAGTTACGGAAACGGGGATCAGCCCCAGCATTTT
CASSYGNGDQPQHF
>-|TRBV6-5|TRBJ2-1|TRBD2
TGTGCCAGCAGCAAGACTAGCGGGAGTCTCGATGAGCAGTTCTTC
CASSKTSGSLDEQFF
>-|TRBV7-6|TRBJ2-6|-
TGTGCCAGCAGCTTAGAGGCAGGGCAATCTAGTGGGGCCAACGTCCTGACTTTC
CASSLEAGQSSGANVLTF
>-|TRBV6-5|TRBJ2-7|-
TGTGCCACCTTACAGACAGTATCCTACGAGCAGTACTTC
CATLQTVSYEQYF
>once|TRBV15|TRBJ2-7|-
TGTGCCACCAGCAGATCCCGGGGGTTAGGGAACGAGCAGTACTTC
CATSRSRGLGNEQYF
>-|TRBV6-6|TRBJ1-5|TRBD1
TGTGCCAGCAGTCCGACAGGGGGAGGGAAGCCCCAGCATTTT
CASSPTGGGKPQHF
>-|TRBV19|TRBJ2-7|TRBD2
TGTGCCAGTAGTATTGCTAGCGGGAGACCCGGCTCCTACGAGCAGTACTTC
CASSIASGRPGSYEQYF
>-|TRBV28|TRBJ2-7|-
TGTGCCAGCAGCCCCCCCGGGGGCGCAGGGGGGTACGAGCAGTACTTC
CASSPPGGAGGYEQYF
>-|TRBV4-3|TRBJ2-6|-
TGCGCCAGCAGCCAAGATCGAATTGCAGGCTCTGGGGCCAACGTCCTGACTTTC
CASSQDRIAGSGANVLTF
>-|TRBV5-6|TRBJ1-2|TRBD1
TGTGCCAGCACCGGACAGGGATTCTATGGCTACACCTTC
CASTGQGFYGYTF
>-|TRBV4-3|TRBJ2-2|-
TGCGCCAGCAGCCCAGCAGGGGTGAACACCGGGGAGCTGTTTTTT
CASSPAGVNTGELFF
>-|TRBV12-5|TRBJ2-6|TRBD1
TGTGCTAGTGGTGTATCCCGGGACAGGGGTATCTCTGGGGCCAACGTCCTGACTTTC
CASGVSRDRGISGANVLTF
>-|TRBV27|TRBJ2-7|-
TGTGCCACTTGGCCCCCTTTGACGGACTACGAGCAGTACTTC
CATWPPLTDYEQYF
>-|TRBV4-3|TRBJ2-7|TRBD2
TGCGCCAGCAGCCCAACTAGCGCGGGTTACGAGCAGTACTTC
CASSPTSAGYEQYF
>once|TRBV5-1|TRBJ2-7|-
TGCGCCAGCAGCTTGGGAGGTGTAACCTACGAGCAGTACTTC
CASSLGGVTYEQYF
>-|TRBV6-5|TRBJ2-7|-
TGTGCCAGCAGTCCCACCTCCGGTTTCGCCTACGAGCAGTACTTC
CASSPTSGFAYEQYF
>once|TRBV4-1|TRBJ2-1|-
TGCGCCAGCAGCCGAGACAATGAGCAGTTCTTC
CASSRDNEQFF
>-|TRBV4-1|TRBJ2-5|-
TGCGCCAGCAGCCAAGTGGGGACAAAAGAGACCCAGTACTTC
CASSQVGTKETQYF
>-|TRBV5-4|TRBJ1-1|-
TGTGCCAGCAGCCCGACAGGTCCCACTGAAGCTTTCTTT
CASSPTGPTEAFF
>-|TRBV2|TRBJ1-5|-
TGTGCCAGCAGTGGACCCCTCAGGGAGAAGCCCCAGCATTTT
CASSGPLREKPQHF
>-|TRBV5-1|TRBJ1-2|-
TGCGCCAGCAGCTTGTCAGGGGTTGGCTACACCTTC
CASSLSGVGYTF